These 26 T cell receptor beta chains share one sample of origin, sequenced in a study of blood T cells in healthy people across ages. The use of a sample-barcoded 5' primer and a J-beta primer mix characterized a second PCR of roughly 7 to 11 cycles. TCRdb independently ran MiXCR on the 5' RACE reads; one entry per CDR3 protein. Among roughly 1.5 million distinct CDR3 sequences listed, approximately 43% were seen once. Sequences were obtained from blood. The origin of the receptors is a woman under 30 in good health.

The J gene is TRBJ1-1, the V gene TRBV4-1, with D unclear. V was clipped by 3 bases and J by 3 bases, with 11 bases between them. The CDR3 runs to 14 residues. CDR1 MGHRA and CDR2 YSYEKL come from the germline V gene. CDR3 DNA sequence: TGCGCCAGCAGCCAGACCAGGTGGGACACTGAAGCTTTCTTT. This translates into CASSQTRWDTEAFF.

CDR3: CASSLLAWTVLNEQYF. The DNA of the CDR3 is TGTGCCAGCAGCTTATTGGCTTGGACAGTCCTCAATGAGCAGTACTTC. V gene TRBV7-2 combines with J gene TRBJ2-7; TRBD1 might be the D (6 bases). Germline assignment: CDR1 SGHTA and CDR2 FQGNSA. V lost 2 bases and J 7 bases, leaving 21 bases between the germline ends. The CDR3 totals 16 residues.

The chain couples TRBV29-1 to TRBJ2-7, with TRBD1 as a possible D gene (5 bases). CDR1 is SQVTM, CDR2 ANQGSEA, per germline. This CDR3 contains 14 residues. Trimming removed 6 bases from V and 1 base from J, with 16 bases in between. CDR3 in DNA: TGCAGCGTCATGGACATTTTTGGTTCCTACGAGCAGTACTTC. Protein sequence: CSVMDIFGSYEQYF.

V is TRBV10-3 and J is TRBJ2-1, with TRBD1 matching over 8 bases. This CDR3 is built from 14 residues. The trim removed 8 bases at V and 2 bases at J, leaving 5 bases unmatched. Per germline, CDR1 ENHRY and CDR2 SYGVKD. In DNA, the CDR3 is TGTGCCATCCACACAGGGGGTACCTACAATGAGCAGTTCTTC. Translation gives CAIHTGGTYNEQFF.

In DNA form, the CDR3 reads TGTGCCAGCGGTTTGGGACAGGGGGACACCGGGGAGCTGTTTTTT. It specifies CASGLGQGDTGELFF. The chain uses TRBV11-1 and TRBJ2-2, with 11 positions matching TRBD1. Germline V CDR1 and CDR2: SGHAT, FQDESV (reference sequence). The V and J ends lost 8 bases and 3 bases, in that order; junction bases with no gene match: 5. This CDR3 comprises 15 residues.

This clonotype was seen more than once but under ten times. The V call is TRBV12-3 or TRBV12-4, the J call TRBJ2-1, with D unclear. The CDR3 has 14 residues. The V and J ends lost 3 bases and 1 base respectively, with 7 bases between them. The CDR3 coding sequence is TGTGCCAGCAGTTTCTCCATATCCTACAATGAGCAGTTCTTC. This codes for CASSFSISYNEQFF.

The chain joins TRBV12-3 or TRBV12-4 to TRBJ1-2; tentatively, D is TRBD1 (5 bases). The V gene lost 4 bases and the J gene lost 4 bases, with 10 bases spanning the gap. The CDR3 consists of 13 residues. The CDR3 DNA reads TGTGCCAGCAGTTCGACAGCCCGCTATGGCTACACCTTC. Its translation is CASSSTARYGYTF.

The chain couples TRBV29-1 to TRBJ2-5, with 10 nucleotides matching TRBD2. The length of the CDR3 is 14 residues. The V and J ends lost 7 bases and 5 bases, in that order; junction bases with no gene match: 10. Germline values: CDR1 SQVTM, CDR2 ANQGSEA. In DNA, the CDR3 is TGCAGCGGTACCCTAGCGGGAGTTCGGGAGACCCAGTACTTC. This codes for CSGTLAGVRETQYF.

The chain uses TRBV28 and TRBJ2-5, with 7 bases identical to TRBD1. The germline V gene encodes CDR1 MDHEN and CDR2 SYDVKM. The CDR3 covers 14 residues. V dropped 5 bases and J dropped 4; count of bases not matched to a gene: 7. The DNA of the CDR3 is TGTGCCAGCAGTGTTTACCGGGACAGAGAGACCCAGTACTTC. Translating it yields CASSVYRDRETQYF.

The chain employs TRBV5-1 and TRBJ1-2; the match to TRBD1 covers 9 bases. This CDR3 spans 15 amino acids. The trim removed 7 bases at V and 0 bases at J, leaving 7 bases unmatched. The germline CDR1 and CDR2 sequences are SGHRS and YFSETQ. CDR3 sequence: CASGLRTGANYGYTF. The CDR3 DNA sequence: TGCGCCAGCGGGCTCCGGACAGGGGCTAACTATGGCTACACCTTC. The full variable domain, its missing parts supplied by reference TRBV5-1 and TRBJ1-2, is KAGVTQTPRYLIKTRGQQVTLSCSPISGHRSVSWYQQTPGQGLQFLFEYFSETQRNKGNFPGRFSGRQFSNSRSEMNVSTLELGDSALYLCASGLRTGANYGYTFGSGTRLTVV.

This clonotype was observed a handful of times. V usage is TRBV7-3 and J usage is TRBJ2-7, with 15 nucleotides matching TRBD2. Germline CDR1 SGHTA, CDR2 FQGTGA. The V gene end was trimmed by 5 bases and the J gene end by 2 bases; junction bases not matched to a gene: 10. The CDR3 loop spans 18 amino acids. In nucleotides, the CDR3 is TGTGCCAGCAGCCCCCTGGGACTAGCGGGAGGAGGGGCCTACGAGCAGTACTTC. It yields the protein CASSPLGLAGGGAYEQYF.

This clonotype came up a few times. The J gene is TRBJ1-1, the V gene TRBV4-3; D gene uncertain. The CDR3 extends over 14 amino acids. The germline V gene encodes CDR1 LGHNA and CDR2 YSLEER. Trimming removed 1 base from V and 5 bases from J, with 11 bases in between. The CDR3, as DNA: TGCGCCAGCAGCCAAGCCACGGGATGGACTGAAGCTTTCTTT. Its translation: CASSQATGWTEAFF.

The chain combines TRBV20-1 with TRBJ1-2; tentatively, D is TRBD1 (6 bases). Germline CDR1 and CDR2: DFQATT and SNEGSKA (reference sequence). This CDR3 is 15 amino acids long. V was clipped by 5 bases and J by 4 bases, with 20 bases between them. CDR3 region: CSAAPETGRGYGYTF. The CDR3 DNA follows: TGCAGTGCTGCGCCTGAGACAGGCCGCGGCTATGGCTACACCTTC.

A few counts support this clonotype. The J gene is TRBJ1-1, the V gene TRBV20-1; no clear D. The V gene lost 4 bases and the J gene lost 12 bases, with 6 bases spanning the gap. There are 8 residues in the CDR3. The germline CDR1 and CDR2 sequences are DFQATT and SNEGSKA (reference sequence). The chain's CDR3 is CSATDPFF. CDR3 in DNA: TGCAGTGCTACGGATCCTTTCTTT.

A single count supports this clonotype. This chain joins TRBV7-2 and TRBJ1-2; 11 nucleotides line up with TRBD1. V trimming: 2 bases; J trimming: 7 bases; junction bases outside the gene matches: 3. CDR1 and CDR2 from the germline V gene are SGHTA and FQGNSA. The CDR3 extends over 14 amino acids. This chain's CDR3 is CASSLPDRGLGYTF. The CDR3 DNA reads as TGTGCCAGCAGCTTACCGGACAGGGGGCTTGGCTACACCTTC.

This clonotype has only a few counts. V usage is TRBV20-1 and J usage is TRBJ1-1; D unclear. Trimming pared 2 bases from V and 0 bases from J, leaving 10 bases between. Germline loops: CDR1 DFQATT, CDR2 SNEGSKA (reference sequence). CDR3 size: 14 residues. The CDR3 region is CSARTWRMNTEAFF. The CDR3 DNA reads TGCAGTGCTAGAACCTGGAGAATGAACACTGAAGCTTTCTTT.

The chain couples TRBV3-1 to TRBJ2-1; 14 nucleotides agree with TRBD2. With V trimmed by 4 bases and J by 7 bases, 6 bases remained unmatched. Germline lookup yields CDR1 LGHDT and CDR2 YNNKEL (reference sequence). The CDR3 totals 16 residues. The DNA of the CDR3 is TGTGCCAGCAGCCCGGGACTAGCGGGGGCTTTGAATGAGCAGTTCTTC. The encoded protein is CASSPGLAGALNEQFF.

This clonotype showed up many times. The chain joins TRBV11-2 to TRBJ2-3; tentatively, D is TRBD2 (7 bases). Deletions cut 7 bases from V and 2 bases from J, with 19 bases between. The CDR3 totals 16 residues. Germline CDR1 reads SGHAT; CDR2 reads FQNNGV. For the CDR3, the DNA is TGTGCCAGCACCCTCGGAGGGGGGGGACACACAGATACGCAGTATTTT. Amino acids: CASTLGGGGHTDTQYF.

This clonotype was picked up many times. The chain employs TRBV29-1 and TRBJ1-2, with D unclear. The CDR3 sequence is 11 residues long. CDR1 is SQVTM, CDR2 ANQGSEA, per germline. Trimming stripped 3 bases from V and 4 bases from J, with 6 bases between. CDR3 sequence reads: CSVEGVYGYTF. The CDR3 nucleotides read TGCAGCGTTGAGGGTGTCTATGGCTACACCTTC.

The V and J genes are TRBV9 and TRBJ1-1, with D unclear. This CDR3 contains 15 residues. Germline loops: CDR1 SGDLS, CDR2 YYNGEE. Trimming removed 0 bases from V and 1 base from J, with 10 bases in between. The CDR3 sequence is CASSVDPSKNTEAFF. The CDR3 region has the DNA TGTGCCAGCAGCGTAGATCCGTCCAAGAACACTGAAGCTTTCTTT.

The rearrangement joins TRBV6-5 to TRBJ1-2, with D possibly TRBD1 on 5 matching bases. Per the germline V gene, CDR1 is MNHEY and CDR2 is SVGAGI. V was shortened by 2 bases and J by 7 bases, with 11 bases between the two germline ends. CDR3 length: 13 amino acids. Here the CDR3 reads CASSYTQGTGYTF. The DNA for the CDR3 is TGTGCCAGCAGTTACACGCAGGGAACTGGCTACACCTTC.

J is TRBJ1-1 and V is TRBV29-1; no reliable D call. Trimming left V 4 bases short and J 1 base short, with 16 bases between. The CDR3 has 15 amino acids. CDR1 SQVTM and CDR2 ANQGSEA come from the germline V gene. CDR3 residues: CSVGADFWENTEAFF. DNA for the CDR3: TGCAGCGTTGGGGCCGACTTTTGGGAGAACACTGAAGCTTTCTTT.

A few counts support this clonotype. This CDR3 is CAISEYGDGQPQHF. The CDR3 coding sequence is TGTGCCATCAGTGAGTACGGGGACGGACAGCCCCAGCATTTT. J is TRBJ1-5 and V is TRBV10-3, with TRBD1 as a possible D gene (5 bases). CDR1 and CDR2 from the germline V gene are ENHRY and SYGVKD. V was pared by 1 base and J by 7 bases, with 11 bases between. The length of the CDR3 is 14 residues.

In this sample, this clonotype turned up a few times. This rearrangement joins TRBV18 to TRBJ2-1, with TRBD2 as a possible D gene (5 bases). Per the germline V gene, CDR1 is KGHSH and CDR2 is LQKENI. This CDR3 has 14 residues. Trimming cost V 1 base and J 7 bases, with 11 bases left between them. CDR3 sequence (DNA): TGTGCCAGCTCACCACAGTCCGGGGTGAATGAGCAGTTCTTC. Encoded protein: CASSPQSGVNEQFF.

This clonotype showed up many times. The chain employs TRBV20-1 and TRBJ2-1; D perhaps matches TRBD2 (5 bases). Germline assignment: CDR1 DFQATT and CDR2 SNEGSKA (reference sequence). Deletions cut 1 base from V and 3 bases from J, with 7 bases between. This CDR3 contains 13 residues. This CDR3 reads CSARGGVYNEQFF. The DNA of the CDR3 is TGCAGTGCTAGAGGGGGAGTCTACAATGAGCAGTTCTTC.

The chain links TRBV20-1 to TRBJ2-1; D not certain. The V and J ends lost 0 bases and 1 base respectively, with 16 bases between them. Germline-derived CDR1 and CDR2 are DFQATT and SNEGSKA (reference sequence). The CDR3 loop spans 17 amino acids. The CDR3 is CSAREVLPQVSYNEQFF. The CDR3 nucleotides are TGCAGTGCTAGAGAGGTCCTTCCCCAGGTGTCCTACAATGAGCAGTTCTTC.